This T cell receptor (beta chain) was found in a study of T-cell reconstitution after alpha-beta-depleted transplantation in children (dated by TCRdb to 2016 to 2018). Study-level background: Using TCR repertoire profiling, the study followed T-cell immune reconstitution in a quantitative way in children after TCRalphabeta/CD19-depleted allogeneic hematopoietic cell transplantation.

Regarding this clonotype: Its target antigen remains unknown. Base qualities were left out, and no much larger clone turns up one base away.

The library was generated by PCR. Sequenced using an Illumina HiSeq 2500. TCR library preparation used molecular barcoding, with unique molecular identifiers applied to normalize quantification of the TCRbeta repertoire. The public reads were run again by TCRdb, first through fastp at Q25 and then through MiXCR, and only productive beta chains were kept. Rows are unified per CDR3 protein, each entry keeping the most common DNA and genes. Present in this sample are 500,000 to 600,000 distinct CDR3 sequences, about 31% of which were seen just once. The ten largest clones take up around 2.3% of the sample. From the cysteine through the phenylalanine, the CDR3 covers 14 amino acids. Just the 42-base CDR3 DNA is kept, in frame starting at base 1. V is reduced by 1 base and J by 11 bases, leaving a spacing of 15 bases between them. The germline V gene specifies MDHEN as CDR1 and SYDVKM as CDR2.

This receptor was obtained from a human donor who donated a stem cell graft to a child with aplastic anemia. The sample was PBMCs from the stem cell graft donor, taken from the stem cell graft. This chain is built from TRBV28 and TRBJ1-5; the D gene assignment is ambiguous. In nucleotides, the sequence is TGTGCCAGCAGTTTATTTTCAGCACTTATGGCCCAGCATTTT. It specifies CASSLFSALMAQHF.